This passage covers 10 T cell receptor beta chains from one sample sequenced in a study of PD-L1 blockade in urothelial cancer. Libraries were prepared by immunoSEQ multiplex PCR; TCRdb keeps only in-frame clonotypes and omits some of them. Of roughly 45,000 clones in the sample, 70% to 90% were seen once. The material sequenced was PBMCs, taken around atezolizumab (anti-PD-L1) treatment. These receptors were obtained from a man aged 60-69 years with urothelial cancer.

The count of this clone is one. CDR3 in amino acids: CASSVTSTHGELFF. The CDR3 bases are TGTGCCAGCAGCGTAACTAGCACCCACGGGGAGCTGTTTTTT. The V call is TRBV9, the J call TRBJ2-2, with D possibly TRBD2 on 6 matching bases. Trimming cost V 1 base and J 7 bases, with 11 bases left between them. CDR3 size: 14 residues. Germline CDR1 SGDLS, CDR2 YYNGEE.

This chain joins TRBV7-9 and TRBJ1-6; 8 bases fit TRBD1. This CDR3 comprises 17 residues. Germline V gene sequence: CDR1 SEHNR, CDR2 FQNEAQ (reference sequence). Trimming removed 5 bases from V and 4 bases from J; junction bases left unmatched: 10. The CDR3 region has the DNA TGTGCCAGCAGCGCGACAGGGGACAGCTTATATAATTCACCCCTCCACTTT. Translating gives CASSATGDSLYNSPLHF.

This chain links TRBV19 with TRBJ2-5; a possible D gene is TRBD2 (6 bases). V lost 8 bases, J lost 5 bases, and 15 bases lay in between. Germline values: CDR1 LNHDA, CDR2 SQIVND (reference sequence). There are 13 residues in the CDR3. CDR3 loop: CASRLGGSETQYF. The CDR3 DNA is TGTGCCAGTCGGCTTGGGGGGAGCGAGACCCAGTACTTC.

The CDR3: CASSSQGQGSLSGANVLTF. CDR3 nucleotides: TGCGCCAGCAGCTCCCAGGGACAGGGTTCTCTCTCTGGGGCCAACGTCCTGACTTTC. The chain links TRBV5-1 to TRBJ2-6; TRBD1 agrees at 9 bases. CDR3 size: 19 residues. The V gene end was trimmed by 3 bases and the J gene end by 0 bases; junction bases not matched to a gene: 10. Germline CDR1 SGHRS, CDR2 YFSETQ.

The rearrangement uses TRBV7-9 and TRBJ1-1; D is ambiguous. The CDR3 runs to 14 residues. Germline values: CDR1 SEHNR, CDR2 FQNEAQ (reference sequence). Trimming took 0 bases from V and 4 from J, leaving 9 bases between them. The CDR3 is CASSLAMAGTEAFF. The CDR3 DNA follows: TGTGCCAGCAGCTTAGCGATGGCGGGCACTGAAGCTTTCTTT.

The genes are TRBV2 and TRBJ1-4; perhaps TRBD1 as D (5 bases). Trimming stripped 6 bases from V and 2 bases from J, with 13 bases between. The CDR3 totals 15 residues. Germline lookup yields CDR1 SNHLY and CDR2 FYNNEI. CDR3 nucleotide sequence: TGTGCCAGCAGGGGCCCCAGGGTCACTAATGAAAAACTGTTTTTT. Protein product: CASRGPRVTNEKLFF. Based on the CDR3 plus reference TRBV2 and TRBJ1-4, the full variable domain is EPEVTQTPSHQVTQMGQEVILRCVPISNHLYFYWYRQILGQKVEFLVSFYNNEISEKSEIFDDQFSVERPDGSNFTLKIRSTKLEDSAMYFCASRGPRVTNEKLFFGSGTQLSVL.

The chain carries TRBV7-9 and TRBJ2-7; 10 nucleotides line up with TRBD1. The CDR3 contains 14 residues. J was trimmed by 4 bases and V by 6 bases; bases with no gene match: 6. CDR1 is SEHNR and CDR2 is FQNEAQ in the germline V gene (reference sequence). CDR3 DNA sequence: TGTGCCAGCAGTTCCCCGGACAGGGGGTACGAGCAGTACTTC. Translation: CASSSPDRGYEQYF.

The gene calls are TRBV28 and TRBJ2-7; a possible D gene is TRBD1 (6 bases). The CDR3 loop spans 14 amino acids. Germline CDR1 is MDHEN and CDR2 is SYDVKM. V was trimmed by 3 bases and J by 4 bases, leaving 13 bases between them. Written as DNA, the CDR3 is TGTGCCAGCAGTTTGGCCAGGGGTTGGTACGAGCAGTACTTC. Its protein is CASSLARGWYEQYF.

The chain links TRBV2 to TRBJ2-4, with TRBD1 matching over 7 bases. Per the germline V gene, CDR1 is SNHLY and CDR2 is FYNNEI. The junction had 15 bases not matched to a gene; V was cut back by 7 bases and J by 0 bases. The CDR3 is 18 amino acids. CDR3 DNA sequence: TGTGCCAGCACCGAAGCCAGGGGGAACAGACTAGCCAAAAACATTCAGTACTTC. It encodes CASTEARGNRLAKNIQYF.

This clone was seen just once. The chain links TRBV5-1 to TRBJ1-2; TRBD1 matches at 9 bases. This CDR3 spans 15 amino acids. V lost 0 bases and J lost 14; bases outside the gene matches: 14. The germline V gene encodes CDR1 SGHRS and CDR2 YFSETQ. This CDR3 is CASSLEEGQGRVGTF. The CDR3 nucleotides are TGCGCCAGCAGCTTGGAGGAGGGACAGGGCCGTGTCGGGACCTTC.